This T cell receptor (beta chain) is from a study of blood T cell repertoires in COVID-19. Study summary: Acute and convalescent COVID-19 samples came from the United States, Italy and Spain. T cells, B-cell-depleted T cells, or PBMCs provided the cDNA or gDNA that served as material.

In the original analysis: Nucleated cell counts were estimated from reference gene primer amplification. Data came from immunoSEQ multiplex PCR; TCRdb stores just in-frame clones and leaves some out. V and J calls plus clone size are reproduced from that table; the DNA served to infer D and trimming. The sample carries 170,000 or so clones, roughly 90% recorded once. Germline loops: CDR1 KGHDR, CDR2 SFDVKD. The CDR3 contains 15 residues. V dropped 5 bases and J dropped 4 bases, with 16 bases sitting between them. The source of this sequence is a man aged 50 to 60 with acute or convalescent COVID-19. V is TRBV24-1 and J is TRBJ1-1; TRBD1 is a possible D gene (5 bases). The specimen sequenced was peripheral blood. In DNA form, the CDR3 reads TGTGCCACCAGTGTCATACCCCTTAGGGGCACTGAAGCTTTCTTT. It translates to CATSVIPLRGTEAFF.